These 24 T cell receptor beta chains came from one sample sequenced in a study of early T cells in non-severe SARS-CoV-2 infection. Using its own MiXCR run on the 5' RACE reads, TCRdb lists one record per CDR3 protein. The table records fewer than 100,000 distinct CDR3 sequences, roughly 9.6% of them present only once. Sequenced material: whole blood. The source is an adult who was a healthcare worker with PCR-confirmed SARS-CoV-2 infection or an uninfected control (not recorded which).

This clonotype was seen repeatedly, ten times or more. CDR3 sequence: CASQNMGYEQYF. The CDR3 nucleotides read TGTGCCAGCCAAAACATGGGCTACGAGCAGTACTTC. The V call is TRBV28, the J call TRBJ2-7; D call uncertain. CDR1 and CDR2 from the germline V gene are MDHEN and SYDVKM. V lost 8 bases, J lost 3 bases, and 11 bases lay in between. The CDR3 runs to 12 residues.

DNA of the CDR3: TGTGCCAGCAGCTTAGGTGCGGGGATGTACACAGATACGCAGTATTTT. Translated, it gives CASSLGAGMYTDTQYF. The chain combines TRBV11-2 with TRBJ2-3; D is perhaps TRBD2 (6 bases). V lost 1 base to trimming and J lost 2 bases, with 13 bases between them. This CDR3 comprises 16 residues. The germline CDR1 and CDR2 sequences are SGHAT and FQNNGV.

This clonotype was seen at least ten times. The CDR3 coding sequence is TGTGCCAGCAGTGATCGAATGGGGCAGACAGATACGCAGTATTTT. This translates into CASSDRMGQTDTQYF. The chain employs TRBV6-1 and TRBJ2-3; tentative D call: TRBD1 (5 bases). V lost 3 bases and J 3 bases, leaving 13 bases between the germline ends. CDR1 and CDR2 (germline): MNHNS, SASEGT. This CDR3 spans 15 amino acids.

This clonotype has just a few counts. J is TRBJ1-2 and V is TRBV12-3 or TRBV12-4, with 7 bases matching TRBD1. The CDR3 contains 14 residues. V shed 1 base and J 7 bases; nucleotides not matched to a gene: 6. The CDR3 loop is CASSLGRGDSGYTF. Here the CDR3 DNA reads TGTGCCAGCAGTTTAGGCAGGGGGGACTCTGGCTACACCTTC.

The V and J genes are TRBV28 and TRBJ2-4; D not resolved. The CDR3 contains 13 residues. V was pared by 5 bases and J by 8 bases, with 13 bases between. Germline V gene data show CDR1 as MDHEN and CDR2 as SYDVKM. CDR3 sequence (DNA): TGTGCCAGCAGTCCCCCCGGAATCCACATTCAGTACTTC. It is translated as CASSPPGIHIQYF.

This clonotype was counted ten times or more. This chain connects TRBV14 to TRBJ2-1; no definite D call. V was trimmed by 4 bases and J by 3 bases, leaving 1 base between them. The germline CDR1 and CDR2 sequences are SGHDN and FVKESK. There are 11 residues in the CDR3. DNA of the CDR3: TGTGCCAGCAGCCGCTACAATGAGCAGTTCTTC. The encoded protein is CASSRYNEQFF.

The chain employs TRBV28 and TRBJ2-7; 9 bases are a match to TRBD1. J gave up 0 bases and V 3 bases, and 9 bases lay outside the gene matches. The CDR3 contains 17 residues. CDR1 and CDR2 from the germline V gene are MDHEN and SYDVKM. CDR3 DNA sequence: TGTGCCAGCAGTTTCCCAACCCGGACAGGGGCCTCCTACGAGCAGTACTTC. Its translation: CASSFPTRTGASYEQYF. Full variable domain (outside the CDR3, taken from reference TRBV28 and TRBJ2-7): DVKVTQSSRYLVKRTGEKVFLECVQDMDHENMFWYRQDPGLGLRLIYFSYDVKMKEKGDIPEGYSVSREKKERFSLILESASTNQTSMYLCASSFPTRTGASYEQYFGPGTRLTVT.

This clonotype was seen many times. The rearrangement joins TRBV30 to TRBJ2-2; no clear D. The CDR3 is made up of 15 amino acids. Germline V gene lookup returns CDR1 GTSNPN and CDR2 SVGIG (reference sequence). V lost 0 bases and J lost 0, with 8 bases in between. The chain's CDR3 is CAWSVQRPNTGELFF. For the CDR3, the DNA is TGTGCCTGGAGTGTCCAGCGACCGAACACCGGGGAGCTGTTTTTT.

This clonotype has a count of ten or more. This sequence joins TRBV6-6 and TRBJ1-5; no firm D call. Deletions cut 3 bases from V and 5 bases from J, with 8 bases between. This CDR3 has 13 residues. The germline V gene has CDR1 MNHNY and CDR2 SVGAGI (reference sequence). The CDR3 here is CASSYQRDQPQHF. DNA for the CDR3: TGTGCCAGCAGTTATCAGCGCGATCAGCCCCAGCATTTT.

This clonotype was seen more than once but under ten times. The V gene is TRBV28, the J gene TRBJ2-4, with D perhaps matching TRBD1 (7 bases). Germline V gene sequence: CDR1 MDHEN, CDR2 SYDVKM. Trimming shortened V by 7 bases and J by 2 bases, and 12 bases separated the two germline ends. This CDR3 has 14 residues. CDR3 DNA sequence: TGTGCCAGCATTCCAGGGGGGTCCAAAAACATTCAGTACTTC. Encoded protein: CASIPGGSKNIQYF.

The genes are TRBV6-6 and TRBJ1-1, with D unresolved. The CDR3 loop spans 13 amino acids. V gave up 0 bases and J gave up 1 base, with 3 bases separating them. Germline CDR1 reads MNHNY; CDR2 reads SVGAGI (reference sequence). Here the CDR3 DNA reads TGTGCCAGCAGTTACTCGGAGAACACTGAAGCTTTCTTT. Protein product: CASSYSENTEAFF.

The sample holds many counts of this clonotype. The genes are TRBV28 and TRBJ1-1, with unresolved D. Deletions cut 2 bases from V and 0 bases from J, with 13 bases between. Germline lookup yields CDR1 MDHEN and CDR2 SYDVKM. This CDR3 has 16 amino acids. CDR3 nucleotides: TGTGCCAGCAGTTTAACGGACCTACTCATGAACACTGAAGCTTTCTTT. Protein sequence: CASSLTDLLMNTEAFF.

This clonotype was counted ten times or more. The chain uses TRBV7-9 and TRBJ2-3, with 12 bases matching TRBD2. This CDR3 is 15 amino acids long. Per germline, CDR1 SEHNR and CDR2 FQNEAQ (reference sequence). V lost 5 bases, J lost 4 bases, and 4 bases stayed unmatched. CDR3 bases: TGTGCCAGCAGCCGGACTAGCGGGACCGCAGATACGCAGTATTTT. Translated, it gives CASSRTSGTADTQYF.

This clonotype has a count of ten or more. The chain couples TRBV7-9 to TRBJ2-1; 7 nucleotides agree with TRBD2. CDR3 length equals 13 residues. Germline V gives CDR1 SEHNR, CDR2 FQNEAQ (reference sequence). V shed 6 bases and J 9 bases; nucleotides not matched to a gene: 8. This chain's CDR3 is CASRLAEVGEQFF. The CDR3 nucleotides are TGTGCCAGCAGGCTAGCGGAGGTGGGTGAGCAGTTCTTC.

V and J are TRBV13 and TRBJ1-2; D might be TRBD1 (5 bases). Trimming stripped 3 bases from V and 6 bases from J, with 8 bases between. The CDR3 is made up of 12 amino acids. Germline V gives CDR1 PRHDT, CDR2 FYEKMQ (reference sequence). For the CDR3, the DNA is TGTGCCAGCAGCTTTGGAGGGGATGGCTACACCTTC. It encodes CASSFGGDGYTF.

The chain carries TRBV11-2 and TRBJ2-7, with 11 bases matching TRBD2. Per germline, CDR1 SGHAT and CDR2 FQNNGV. Trimming cost V 4 bases and J 2 bases; bases outside gene matches: 4. This CDR3 spans 15 amino acids. The DNA for the CDR3 is TGTGCCAGCAGCTACCTAGCGGGAGGTCCCTACGAGCAGTACTTC. Its translation: CASSYLAGGPYEQYF.

This clonotype has a count of ten or more. J is TRBJ2-5 and V is TRBV15; 9 bases are a match to TRBD2. J gave up 1 base and V 0 bases, and 12 bases lay outside the gene matches. The length of the CDR3 is 19 residues. CDR1 and CDR2 (germline): LNHNV, YYDKDF (reference sequence). This chain's CDR3 is CATSRDRVSGRGIQETQYF. The CDR3 DNA reads TGTGCCACCAGCAGAGATCGGGTTAGCGGGAGAGGTATCCAAGAGACCCAGTACTTC.

This clonotype was counted between two and nine times. The CDR3 protein is CATSREPRGFTGSGANVLTF. CDR3 bases: TGTGCCACCAGCAGAGAACCCAGGGGATTCACAGGCTCTGGGGCCAACGTCCTGACTTTC. The rearrangement uses TRBV15 and TRBJ2-6, with D possibly being TRBD1 (6 bases). The germline V gene encodes CDR1 LNHNV and CDR2 YYDKDF (reference sequence). V gave up 0 bases and J gave up 0 bases, with 18 bases separating them. There are 20 residues in the CDR3.

The sample holds many counts of this clonotype. The genes are TRBV6-1 and TRBJ2-3; no clear D. The CDR3 spans 13 residues. The V gene's germline CDR1 is MNHNS and CDR2 SASEGT. Trimming left V 5 bases short and J 1 base short, with 7 bases between. The CDR3 here is CASSPLGTDTQYF. The CDR3 DNA reads TGTGCCAGCAGTCCCCTGGGCACAGATACGCAGTATTTT.

This clonotype was recorded at least ten times. The chain recombines TRBV28 with TRBJ1-2, with D possibly TRBD1 on 6 matching bases. The length of the CDR3 is 11 residues. V gave up 8 bases and J gave up 4 bases, with 8 bases separating them. In germline, CDR1 is MDHEN, CDR2 SYDVKM. DNA for the CDR3: TGTGCCAGCGGACAGCCCTATGGCTACACCTTC. Translation gives CASGQPYGYTF.

There are many counts of this clonotype. J is TRBJ1-6 and V is TRBV6-5; tentatively, D is TRBD1 (5 bases). Looked up from germline, CDR1 is MNHEY and CDR2 is SVGAGI. Trimming cost V 6 bases and J 7 bases, with 13 bases left between them. This CDR3 contains 14 residues. The CDR3 region has the DNA TGTGCCAGCAGAAGGGACGGTACCAATTCACCCCTCCACTTT. Translated: CASRRDGTNSPLHF.

The DNA of the CDR3 is TGTGCCAGCAGTGCAGGGGGCGCGACAGATACGCAGTATTTT. Translating gives CASSAGGATDTQYF. V and J are TRBV2 and TRBJ2-3; 8 nucleotides match TRBD1. The CDR3 is made up of 14 amino acids. The trim removed 4 bases at V and 3 bases at J, leaving 3 bases unmatched. Germline CDR1 reads SNHLY; CDR2 reads FYNNEI. The variable domain in full, with the rest retrieved from reference TRBV2 and TRBJ2-3, is EPEVTQTPSHQVTQMGQEVILRCVPISNHLYFYWYRQILGQKVEFLVSFYNNEISEKSEIFDDQFSVERPDGSNFTLKIRSTKLEDSAMYFCASSAGGATDTQYFGPGTRLTVL.

This clonotype was recorded many times. J is TRBJ1-4 and V is TRBV11-2; D is unresolved. In germline, CDR1 is SGHAT, CDR2 FQNNGV. The CDR3 sequence is 13 residues long. V was trimmed by 0 bases and J by 10 bases, leaving 9 bases between them. Here the CDR3 reads CASSLEGSGKLFF. DNA of the CDR3: TGTGCCAGCAGCTTAGAGGGCTCTGGAAAACTGTTTTTT.

This clonotype was seen many times. V gene TRBV20-1 combines with J gene TRBJ2-1; D remains ambiguous. Trimming removed 5 bases at V and 6 bases at J, with 8 bases between. The CDR3 runs 11 residues. Per germline, CDR1 DFQATT and CDR2 SNEGSKA (reference sequence). The CDR3 sequence is CSASRSNEQFF. CDR3 DNA: TGCAGTGCTTCCAGGAGCAATGAGCAGTTCTTC.